In this sample, the clone carrying this T cell receptor (beta chain) is medium-sized. In the original workflow: Researchers built a distant-metastasis classifier for papillary thyroid cancer that drew on CDR3 differences across clinicopathological groups. TCRdb re-processed the PCR reads through MiXCR. TCRdb's processing, not the authors', yielded these V and J calls. The top ten hold 3% to 4% of the sample, which has around 34,000 clones, less than 20% seen once. This sample was included in a study of metastatic and nonmetastatic thyroid tumors. The overall study: Malignant and benign thyroid patients had repertoires compared in peripheral blood and tumor or nodule tissue.

The germline CDR1 and CDR2 sequences are MNHNS and SASEGT. The CDR3 has 13 residues. Germline trimming cut 5 bases from V and 4 bases from J; bases unmatched to any gene: 1. Each patient came to thyroid surgery without any prior treatment (of any kind). This receptor was taken from a female donor with papillary thyroid cancer or a benign thyroid nodule (not recorded which). Some clones in this sample may be carry-over from other donors' samples. This sequence joins TRBV6-1 and TRBJ2-2, with TRBD1 identical over 7 bases. Material: blood. CDR3 region: CASSTGATGELFF. The CDR3, as DNA: TGTGCCAGCAGTACAGGGGCCACCGGGGAGCTGTTTTTT.